A few counts support the clone carrying this T cell receptor beta chain. Its matching antigen is unknown. TCRdb processed the RT-PCR reads anew with MiXCR; each CDR3 protein has one entry. The sample shows about 500,000 distinct CDR3 sequences, approximately 15% of them seen only once. This CDR3 has 15 amino acids. Trimming removed 6 bases from V and 2 bases from J, with 11 bases in between. The V gene's germline CDR1 is MNHNS and CDR2 SASEGT. The data stem from a study of response to subunit inactivated influenza vaccine. Study outcomes and limitations: There was a suggestion from the authors that each seasonal influenza vaccination recruits few new T cells.

This sample comprised CD4+ T cells sorted from PBMCs, obtained around 25 months after vaccination. The receptor was isolated from a man in his fifties or sixties who received an inactivated influenza vaccine. The chain links TRBV6-1 to TRBJ2-6; D not certain. The CDR3, as DNA: TGTGCCAGCAGCCGCCTGGGTACTGGGGCCAACGTCCTGACTTTC. It codes for CASSRLGTGANVLTF.